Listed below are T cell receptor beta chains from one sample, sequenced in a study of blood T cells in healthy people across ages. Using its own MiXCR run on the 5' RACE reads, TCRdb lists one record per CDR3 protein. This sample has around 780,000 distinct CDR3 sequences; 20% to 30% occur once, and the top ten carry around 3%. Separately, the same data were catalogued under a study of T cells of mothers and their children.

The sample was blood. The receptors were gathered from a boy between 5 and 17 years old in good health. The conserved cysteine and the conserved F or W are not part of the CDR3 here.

CDR3aa: ASARDSQETQY
v_gene: TRBV12-3/TRBV12-4

CDR3aa: SAAMNARSYIQY
v_gene: TRBV20-1

CDR3aa: ASSYIREGTQY
v_gene: TRBV6-6

CDR3aa: ASSYSSGQIYEQY
v_gene: TRBV6-5

CDR3aa: ASSQLDRFPDAIQY
v_gene: TRBV3-1

CDR3aa: ASTPGLAGAPNTGELF
v_gene: TRBV28

CDR3aa: SARASWTTGNTIY
v_gene: TRBV20-1

CDR3aa: ASARMNTEAF
v_gene: TRBV12-3/TRBV12-4

CDR3aa: SVGNRALFHEQF
v_gene: TRBV29-1

CDR3aa: ASSVSYRGQY
v_gene: TRBV28

CDR3aa: ASSQEGGAGGLYNEQF
v_gene: TRBV4-1

CDR3aa: ASSHSAQSPEQY
v_gene: TRBV11-2

CDR3aa: SVGTAVEAF
v_gene: TRBV29-1

CDR3aa: ASSIVIQGPSHTTFMSSYNEQF
v_gene: TRBV6-1

CDR3aa: ASSAGRFWPGANVLT
v_gene: TRBV6-4

CDR3aa: ASGGRGSLETQY
v_gene: TRBV27

CDR3aa: SVSEGGGYT
v_gene: TRBV29-1

CDR3aa: ASSPRTSGRNTGELF
v_gene: TRBV5-4

CDR3aa: SARDTRGVYEQY
v_gene: TRBV20-1

CDR3aa: ASSKGSPYEQY
v_gene: TRBV12-3/TRBV12-4

CDR3aa: ASSPQGLKTQY
v_gene: TRBV7-9

CDR3aa: SVASGELF
v_gene: TRBV29-1

CDR3aa: AISREGGSYNEQF
v_gene: TRBV10-3

CDR3aa: SARAPVTGELF
v_gene: TRBV20-1

CDR3aa: ASTPTGTGGSYEQY
v_gene: TRBV28

CDR3aa: ASSSGQGQETQY
v_gene: TRBV5-1

CDR3aa: ASSNHTRPAFEQF
v_gene: TRBV21-1

CDR3aa: SFGQGAADTQY
v_gene: TRBV29-1

CDR3aa: ASSLTGQGRNQPQH
v_gene: TRBV27

CDR3aa: ASSQLSGTYNEQF
v_gene: TRBV14

CDR3aa: ASTLTSTGELF
v_gene: TRBV12-3/TRBV12-4

CDR3aa: SAPWGGTVNYEQY
v_gene: TRBV20-1

CDR3aa: ASSPDQWLLHTEAF
v_gene: TRBV5-6

CDR3aa: ASSQKSPQGSWRGYT
v_gene: TRBV4-1

CDR3aa: ASSVAFSPTYERY
v_gene: TRBV27

CDR3aa: ASSQEFVGEGPETQY
v_gene: TRBV4-2

CDR3aa: ASSKGQGTNEKLF
v_gene: TRBV7-9

CDR3aa: ASGDAGTTYEQY
v_gene: TRBV12-5

CDR3aa: ASSRAEDQGEVDT
v_gene: TRBV4-2

CDR3aa: ATGNRGNIQH
v_gene: TRBV6-1

CDR3aa: SAPKGTSGGYSTDTQY
v_gene: TRBV20-1

CDR3aa: ASRIQGALAKNIQY
v_gene: TRBV6-1

CDR3aa: ASSAKDLLNTEAF
v_gene: TRBV5-1

CDR3aa: ASSQTPAGGYNEQF
v_gene: TRBV3-1

CDR3aa: ASSGTDNQPQH
v_gene: TRBV18

CDR3aa: ASGLGQGVTDTQY
v_gene: TRBV12-5

CDR3aa: SLLLEKNGYT
v_gene: TRBV29-1

CDR3aa: ASREPTFTGELF
v_gene: TRBV2

CDR3aa: ASSFGAGTYEQY
v_gene: TRBV28

CDR3aa: AGSDRYDEQF
v_gene: TRBV7-2

CDR3aa: ASSLLTEQY
v_gene: TRBV12-3/TRBV12-4

CDR3aa: SARPPRDTQY
v_gene: TRBV20-1

CDR3aa: ASRASGSEEKLF
v_gene: TRBV19

CDR3aa: ASSLEGTYNEQF
v_gene: TRBV5-1

CDR3aa: ASVTSGGSYTQY
v_gene: TRBV2

CDR3aa: ASSLEGYGTQY
v_gene: TRBV7-3

CDR3aa: AYGLSYEQY
v_gene: TRBV2